In this sample, the clone carrying this TCR beta chain turned up many times. As yet, its antigen is unknown. The record originates from a study of T cell repertoires in cytomegalovirus infection. Study-level background: CMV infection together with matching HLA type was indicated by public TCR beta signatures. Study-level findings and limits: The response measured ex vivo was dominated by TCR beta clonotypes (HLA-C-restricted and CMV-specific). Carriage of CMV together with the relevant HLA was identifiable through cumulative public TCR beta family frequency.

The germline gives CDR1 SGHTA, CDR2 FQGNSA. This CDR3 contains 16 residues. V lost 5 bases to trimming and J lost 5 bases, with 19 bases between them. TCRdb itself ran the reads through MiXCR, one entry per CDR3 protein. The sample carries over 300,000 distinct CDR3 sequences, under 20% recorded once. The specimen was PBMCs. This clonotype originated in a human donor in good health (CMV status not recorded). Some clones in this sample may be carry-over from other donors' samples. V usage is TRBV7-2 and J usage is TRBJ2-1; a weak D match, TRBD2 (5 bases). CDR3 residues: CASSPYPGSPDNEQFF. CDR3 coding DNA: TGTGCCAGCAGCCCGTACCCTGGGAGTCCCGACAATGAGCAGTTCTTC.